Listed here are 27 T cell receptor beta chains from one sample, sequenced in a study of siplizumab effects on memory and regulatory T cells. Cocultured for about 6 days at 37°C were the mixed lymphocyte reaction cells. Profiling relied on immunoSEQ multiplex PCR, and the TCRdb table lists in-frame clones only, not all of them. The table lists nearly 20,000 clones, over 35% of them singletons. These receptors' targets are unknown. The specimen sequenced was CFSE-low (dividing) CD4+ T cells sorted from an allogeneic mixed lymphocyte reaction. Receptors originate from a human donor in good health; the cells came from an allogeneic mixed lymphocyte reaction. Some clones in this sample may be carry-over from other donors' samples.

By its share, this clone is medium-sized. The rearrangement uses TRBV7-2 and TRBJ2-7; 10 positions match TRBD1. The CDR3 length is 16 residues. V shed 5 bases, J shed 6 bases, and the junction held 13 bases outside the gene matches. CDR1 SGHTA and CDR2 FQGNSA come from the germline V gene. This CDR3 is CASSPLIPGTGVEQYF. CDR3 nucleotide sequence: TGTGCCAGCAGCCCCCTCATTCCCGGGACAGGGGTCGAGCAGTACTTC.

The gene calls are TRBV29-1 and TRBJ2-2; TRBD2 matches at 7 bases. Trimming at V came to 3 bases and at J to 4 bases, leaving 2 bases not matched to a gene. The CDR3 extends over 13 amino acids. Germline V lookup: CDR1 SQVTM, CDR2 ANQGSEA. CDR3 sequence reads: CSVDGGGTGELFF. CDR3 DNA: TGCAGCGTTGATGGGGGGGGCACCGGGGAGCTGTTTTTT.

By sample share, this clone is medium-sized. The chain links TRBV18 to TRBJ1-4; 10 bases are shared with TRBD1. In germline, CDR1 is KGHSH, CDR2 LQKENI. V was clipped by 3 bases and J by 5 bases; unmatched bases: 3. The CDR3 length is 15 residues. This CDR3 is CASSPGTGVNEKLFF. The CDR3 DNA reads as TGTGCCAGCTCACCCGGGACAGGGGTGAATGAAAAACTGTTTTTT.

The chain recombines TRBV9 with TRBJ2-5, with 8 bases aligning to TRBD1. CDR1 is SGDLS, CDR2 YYNGEE, per germline. Losses at the gene ends were 4 bases for V and 5 bases for J; bases not matched to a gene: 10. This CDR3 has 15 residues. The CDR3 reads CASSLTAGGAETQYF. CDR3 coding DNA: TGTGCCAGCAGCCTAACCGCAGGGGGCGCGGAGACCCAGTACTTC.

The rearrangement uses TRBV11-2 and TRBJ1-1; unclear D gene. V was clipped by 5 bases and J by 1 base, with 8 bases between them. There are 13 residues in the CDR3. Germline loops: CDR1 SGHAT, CDR2 FQNNGV. CDR3 in amino acids: CASSPSWNTEAFF. The CDR3 DNA is TGTGCCAGCAGCCCAAGTTGGAACACTGAAGCTTTCTTT.

This clone was observed a few times. The rearrangement links TRBV6-5 to TRBJ1-2; D gene unclear. The CDR3 has 15 amino acids. V gave up 6 bases and J gave up 4 bases, with 18 bases separating them. Germline CDR1 MNHEY, CDR2 SVGAGI. Here the CDR3 DNA reads TGTGCCAGCAGACACCCCTTGAAAGCCAGCTATGGCTACACCTTC. Translating it yields CASRHPLKASYGYTF.

V gene TRBV4-2 combines with J gene TRBJ1-2; D is perhaps TRBD1 (6 bases). With 5 bases removed from V and 7 bases from J, the gap between germline ends came to 23 bases. Germline V gene sequence: CDR1 LGHNA, CDR2 YNFKEQ. The CDR3 is made up of 16 amino acids. In DNA form, the CDR3 reads TGTGCCAGCAGCTTGGAGGGGGGGGCAGTCACCCTTGGCTACACCTTC. Protein: CASSLEGGAVTLGYTF.

This clone was recorded many times. The rearrangement joins TRBV7-3 to TRBJ2-6, with no clear D. Germline CDR1 is SGHTA and CDR2 is FQGTGA. This CDR3 has 13 residues. The V end lost 8 bases, the J end lost 1 base, and 6 bases lay between the germline ends. CDR3 nucleotides: TGTGCCAGCGGATTTTCTGGGGCCAACGTCCTGACTTTC. Translating it yields CASGFSGANVLTF. The full variable domain, completed using reference TRBV7-3 and TRBJ2-6, is GAGVSQTPSNKVTEKGKYVELRCDPISGHTALYWYRQSLGQGPEFLIYFQGTGAADDSGLPNDRFFAVRPEGSVSTLKIQRTERGDSAVYLCASGFSGANVLTFGAGSRLTVL.

The chain is built from TRBV27 and TRBJ2-2; D gene unclear. The CDR3 has 14 amino acids. CDR1 MNHEY and CDR2 SMNVEV come from the germline V gene (reference sequence). V was pared by 6 bases and J by 6 bases, with 14 bases between. The CDR3 nucleotides are TGTGCCAGCAGCGGAAATCCCCATCCCGGGGAGCTGTTTTTT. Its translation: CASSGNPHPGELFF.

This clone was seen a handful of times. V gene TRBV5-1 combines with J gene TRBJ2-2; TRBD1 or TRBD2 may be the D gene (5 bases each). V shed 5 bases and J shed 4 bases, with 12 bases lying between them. CDR3 length: 14 amino acids. The germline CDR1 and CDR2 sequences are SGHRS and YFSETQ. CDR3 loop: CASRAGTLTGELFF. The CDR3 bases are TGCGCCAGCAGAGCCGGGACGCTCACCGGGGAGCTGTTTTTT.

This clone was observed a handful of times. The V call is TRBV7-2, the J call TRBJ2-7; unclear D gene. This CDR3 contains 13 residues. CDR1 SGHTA and CDR2 FQGNSA come from the germline V gene. Trimming left V 1 base short and J 2 bases short, with 6 bases between. The chain's CDR3 is CASSLGWTYEQYF. CDR3 in DNA: TGTGCCAGCAGCTTAGGCTGGACCTACGAGCAGTACTTC. Full variable domain (remainder filled in from reference TRBV7-2 and TRBJ2-7): GAGVSQSPSNKVTEKGKDVELRCDPISGHTALYWYRQSLGQGLEFLIYFQGNSAPDKSGLPSDRFSAERTGGSVSTLTIQRTQQEDSAVYLCASSLGWTYEQYFGPGTRLTVT.

The rearrangement links TRBV29-1 to TRBJ1-1; TRBD1 matches at 9 bases. CDR1 and CDR2 (germline): SQVTM, ANQGSEA. Trimming took 6 bases from V and 4 from J; bases not matched to a gene: 9. The CDR3 has 14 residues. The DNA for the CDR3 is TGCAGCGTCCTCCGGGACAGGGTGAGCACTGAAGCTTTCTTT. Protein sequence: CSVLRDRVSTEAFF.

This clone has only a few counts. The chain couples TRBV10-3 to TRBJ2-2, with 8 bases fitting TRBD1. The CDR3 is 14 residues long. J was trimmed by 8 bases and V by 7 bases; bases with no gene match: 9. Germline V CDR1 and CDR2: ENHRY, SYGVKD. The CDR3 nucleotides read TGTGCCATCACACTGGACAGGGACAGTGGGGAGCTGTTTTTT. Translated, it gives CAITLDRDSGELFF.

This clone is judged medium-sized (0.01 to 0.1%). V is TRBV11-3 and J is TRBJ2-1; the D is unclear. The CDR3 consists of 8 residues. Trimming stripped 11 bases from V and 14 bases from J, with 10 bases between. Germline loops: CDR1 SGHNT, CDR2 YENEEA. The CDR3 DNA reads TGTGCCGCCAGTCAAAAGTTCTTC. This sequence encodes CAASQKFF.

The table lists this clone with a few counts. V and J are TRBV19 and TRBJ1-1; no reliable D call. V gave up 6 bases and J gave up 0 bases, with 8 bases separating them. This CDR3 contains 13 residues. Per the germline V gene, CDR1 is LNHDA and CDR2 is SQIVND (reference sequence). The CDR3 DNA is TGTGCCAGTAGCCTACAGCTGAACACTGAAGCTTTCTTT. This codes for CASSLQLNTEAFF.

By frequency in the sample, this clone is medium-sized. The chain recombines TRBV7-9 with TRBJ1-2; D ambiguous. V lost 4 bases and J lost 8, with 11 bases in between. CDR1 is SEHNR and CDR2 is FQNEAQ in the germline V gene (reference sequence). CDR3 length: 12 residues. CDR3 residues: CASSSRVEGYTF. Here the CDR3 DNA reads TGTGCCAGCAGCTCCCGGGTAGAGGGCTACACCTTC.

This clone was seen only a few times. The chain uses TRBV7-2 and TRBJ2-4; no reliable D call. CDR1 SGHTA and CDR2 FQGNSA come from the germline V gene. The CDR3 sequence is 14 residues long. Trimming took off 3 bases at V and 3 bases at J, with 9 bases between the two ends. CDR3 sequence reads: CASSFSGSKNIQYF. CDR3 nucleotide sequence: TGTGCCAGCAGCTTCTCCGGTAGCAAAAACATTCAGTACTTC.

The chain employs TRBV7-2 and TRBJ1-1; TRBD1 might be the D (5 bases). The V gene lost 5 bases and the J gene lost 0 bases, with 13 bases spanning the gap. Germline assignment: CDR1 SGHTA and CDR2 FQGNSA. The CDR3 consists of 15 residues. CDR3 DNA: TGTGCCAGCAGCCTAACAGGCGTGATGAACACTGAAGCTTTCTTT. It specifies CASSLTGVMNTEAFF.

This clone occurred once. The rearrangement links TRBV9 to TRBJ2-3, with D possibly matching TRBD1 (5 bases). V was pared by 5 bases and J by 0 bases, with 13 bases between. The CDR3 totals 15 residues. Germline assignment: CDR1 SGDLS and CDR2 YYNGEE. The CDR3 region has the DNA TGTGCCAGCAGGTCCCTGGGGCTCAGCACAGATACGCAGTATTTT. This translates into CASRSLGLSTDTQYF.

V usage is TRBV6-5 and J usage is TRBJ1-2; D gene uncertain. The CDR3 is 14 residues long. CDR1 and CDR2 (germline): MNHEY, SVGAGI. V lost 0 bases to trimming and J lost 6 bases, with 11 bases between them. The CDR3 spells CASSYSPGPDGYTF. The DNA for the CDR3 is TGTGCCAGCAGTTACTCGCCCGGGCCCGATGGCTACACCTTC.

The chain couples TRBV11-2 to TRBJ1-1, with D possibly TRBD1 on 5 matching bases. There are 14 residues in the CDR3. CDR1 is SGHAT, CDR2 FQNNGV, per germline. Trimming cost V 3 bases and J 0 bases, with 8 bases left between them. CDR3 protein: CASSFGHLNTEAFF. CDR3 DNA sequence: TGTGCCAGCAGCTTCGGACATTTGAACACTGAAGCTTTCTTT.

This chain uses TRBV18 with TRBJ1-5; D ambiguous. This CDR3 region has 14 residues. Trimming removed 2 bases from V and 7 bases from J, with 12 bases in between. Looked up from germline, CDR1 is KGHSH and CDR2 is LQKENI. Here the CDR3 DNA reads TGTGCCAGCTCACCATTGGGGTTGGGGCAGCCCCAGCATTTT. Translating it yields CASSPLGLGQPQHF. The entire variable domain, with the rest obtained from reference TRBV18 and TRBJ1-5, is as follows: NAGVMQNPRHLVRRRGQEARLRCSPMKGHSHVYWYRQLPEEGLKFMVYLQKENIIDESGMPKERFSAEFPKEGPSILRIQQVVRGDSAAYFCASSPLGLGQPQHFGDGTRLSIL.

This clone was detected a few times. The chain carries TRBV10-3 and TRBJ2-1; D is ambiguous. Per the germline V gene, CDR1 is ENHRY and CDR2 is SYGVKD. This CDR3 has 14 amino acids. The germline V and J ends were trimmed by 4 bases and 1 base, with 8 bases remaining between them. Here the CDR3 DNA reads TGTGCCATCAGTGGCCTAGTTTCCTACAATGAGCAGTTCTTC. It translates to CAISGLVSYNEQFF.

This clone showed up just once. V usage is TRBV5-6 and J usage is TRBJ1-1; 9 bases line up with TRBD1. Germline trimming cut 0 bases from V and 5 bases from J; bases unmatched to any gene: 5. The V gene's germline CDR1 is SGHDT and CDR2 YYEEEE. The CDR3 covers 15 residues. CDR3 amino acids: CASSLGDRVGTEAFF. The CDR3 DNA reads TGTGCCAGCAGCTTGGGGGACAGGGTAGGGACTGAAGCTTTCTTT.

The gene calls are TRBV29-1 and TRBJ2-3, with 10 bases aligning to TRBD2. This CDR3 is built from 15 residues. Germline V gives CDR1 SQVTM, CDR2 ANQGSEA. The junction had 6 bases not matched to a gene; V was cut back by 6 bases and J by 0 bases. DNA for the CDR3: TGCAGCGTAGCTACTAGCGGGACAAGCACAGATACGCAGTATTTT. It codes for CSVATSGTSTDTQYF.

The J gene is TRBJ2-1, the V gene TRBV29-1; 11 positions agree with TRBD2. Trimming removed 5 bases from V and 0 bases from J; junction bases left unmatched: 15. This CDR3 is 19 amino acids long. The germline CDR1 and CDR2 sequences are SQVTM and ANQGSEA. This CDR3 reads CSVLRWASGGMSSYNEQFF. The DNA for the CDR3 is TGCAGCGTTCTTCGGTGGGCTAGCGGGGGGATGAGCTCCTACAATGAGCAGTTCTTC.

As DNA, the CDR3 is TGTGCCAGCAGTTACTCCAAGGGGGCGTATGGCTACACCTTC. Translation gives CASSYSKGAYGYTF. The V gene is TRBV6-5, the J gene TRBJ1-2; 7 bases fit TRBD1. Trimming took 0 bases from V and 5 from J; bases not matched to a gene: 3. Germline V gives CDR1 MNHEY, CDR2 SVGAGI. This CDR3 has 14 residues.